Detailed here is one T cell receptor beta chain. The data belong to a study of blood T cell repertoires in COVID-19. Overall study: Acute-phase and convalescent COVID-19 samples originated in the United States, Italy and Spain. The cDNA or gDNA used as material had been derived from T cells, B-cell-depleted T cells, or PBMCs.

Germline V CDR1 and CDR2: LGHNA, YNFKEQ. The CDR3 length is 15 residues. Losses at the gene ends were 0 bases for V and 3 bases for J; bases not matched to a gene: 2. Source study methods: Amplification of reference gene primers provided the estimated nucleated cell counts. Assay used: immunoSEQ multiplex PCR; TCRdb lists only in-frame clones, some missing. The V and J calls and clone size were taken over from that table, and D and trimming were inferred from the DNA. The sample lists about 110,000 clones; 70% to 85% were seen once. Sequencing input: peripheral blood. V usage is TRBV4-2 and J usage is TRBJ1-5; 7 bases line up with TRBD1. The TCR sequence derives from a woman between 40 and 50 years old with acute or convalescent COVID-19. The CDR3 DNA sequence: TGTGCCAGCAGCCAAGACAGGGGGGCCAATCAGCCCCAGCATTTT. The encoded protein is CASSQDRGANQPQHF.